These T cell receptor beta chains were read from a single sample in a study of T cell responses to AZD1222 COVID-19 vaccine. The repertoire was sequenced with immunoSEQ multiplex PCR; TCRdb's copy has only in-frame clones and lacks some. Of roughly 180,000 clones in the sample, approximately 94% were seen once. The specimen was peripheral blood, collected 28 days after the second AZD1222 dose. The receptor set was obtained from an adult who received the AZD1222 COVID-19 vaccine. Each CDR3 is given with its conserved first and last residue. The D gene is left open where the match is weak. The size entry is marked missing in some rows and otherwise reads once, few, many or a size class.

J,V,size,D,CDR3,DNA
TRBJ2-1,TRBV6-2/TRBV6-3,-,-,CASSYRDYNEQFF,TGTGCCAGCAGTTACCGGGACTACAATGAGCAGTTCTTC
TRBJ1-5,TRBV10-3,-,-,CAISQGGDSNQPQHF,TGTGCCATCAGTCAGGGAGGGGATAGCAATCAGCCCCAGCATTTT
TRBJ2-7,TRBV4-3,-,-,CASSQDVGGREQYF,TGCGCCAGCAGCCAAGATGTCGGGGGCCGGGAGCAGTACTTC
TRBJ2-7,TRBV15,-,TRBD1,CATSSGTGALSYEQYF,TGTGCCACCAGCAGTGGGACAGGGGCGTTATCCTACGAGCAGTACTTC
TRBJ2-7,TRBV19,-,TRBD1,CASSIGTGTYEQYF,TGTGCCAGTAGTATTGGGACAGGGACCTACGAGCAGTACTTC
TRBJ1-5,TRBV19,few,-,CASSIGYEAQHF,TGTGCCAGTAGTATAGGTTACGAAGCCCAGCATTTT
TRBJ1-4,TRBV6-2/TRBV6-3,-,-,CASSYSVGAGDEKLFF,TGTGCCAGCAGTTACTCGGTCGGGGCGGGGGATGAAAAACTGTTTTTT
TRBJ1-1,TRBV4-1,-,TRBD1,CASSPNYTDRDDTEAFF,TGCGCCAGCAGCCCAAATTACACCGACAGGGACGACACTGAAGCTTTCTTT
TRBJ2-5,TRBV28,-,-,CASSYGSGTQYF,TGTGCCAGCAGCTACGGGAGTGGGACCCAGTACTTC
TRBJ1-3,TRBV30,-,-,CAWREPGVSGNTIYF,TGTGCCTGGAGAGAACCAGGGGTCTCTGGAAACACCATATATTTT
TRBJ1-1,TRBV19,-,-,CASSAQGGTEAFF,TGTGCCAGTAGTGCCCAAGGGGGGACTGAAGCTTTCTTT
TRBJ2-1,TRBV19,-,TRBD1,CASSISQGANEQFF,TGTGCCAGTAGTATATCTCAGGGGGCGAATGAGCAGTTCTTC
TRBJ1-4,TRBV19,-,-,CASSITAGNEKLFF,TGTGCCAGTAGTATAACGGCAGGGAACGAAAAACTGTTTTTT
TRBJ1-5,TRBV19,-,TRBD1,CAGGTVSNQPQHF,TGTGCCGGCGGGACAGTTAGCAATCAGCCCCAGCATTTT
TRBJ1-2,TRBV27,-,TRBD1,CASSPGKTGRGYTF,TGTGCCAGCAGCCCCGGGAAGACAGGGAGAGGCTACACCTTC
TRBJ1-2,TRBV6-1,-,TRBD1,CASSDRGTYGYTF,TGTGCCAGCAGTGACAGGGGGACCTATGGCTACACCTTC
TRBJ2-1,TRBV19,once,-,CASSMVKGRSYYNEQFF,TGTGCCAGTAGTATGGTAAAGGGACGATCGTACTACAATGAGCAGTTCTTC
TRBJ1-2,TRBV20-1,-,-,CSASERAVGGYTF,TGCAGTGCTAGTGAACGGGCCGTTGGCGGCTACACCTTC
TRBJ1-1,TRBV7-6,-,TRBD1,CASSLGTGVNTEAFF,TGTGCCAGCAGCTTAGGAACAGGGGTGAACACTGAAGCTTTCTTT
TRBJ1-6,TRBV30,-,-,CAWRLQENSPLHF,TGTGCCTGGAGGTTGCAGGAGAATTCACCCCTCCACTTT
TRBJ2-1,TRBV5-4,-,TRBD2,CASSLRLAGSYNEQFF,TGTGCCAGCAGCTTGAGGCTAGCGGGCTCCTACAATGAGCAGTTCTTC
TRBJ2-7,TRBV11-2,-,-,CASGRSSTYEQYF,TGTGCCTCGGGGCGGTCTTCGACCTACGAGCAGTACTTC
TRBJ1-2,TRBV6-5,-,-,CASYRGAYGYTF,TGTGCCAGTTATAGAGGGGCCTATGGCTACACCTTC
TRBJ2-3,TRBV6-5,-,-,CASSYSAGSGDTQYF,TGTGCCAGCAGTTACTCCGCAGGGTCAGGCGATACGCAGTATTTT
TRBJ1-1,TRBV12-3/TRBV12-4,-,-,CASSWTENTEAFF,TGTGCCAGCAGTTGGACAGAGAACACTGAAGCTTTCTTT
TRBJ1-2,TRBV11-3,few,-,CASSLEGRNGDYGYTF,TGTGCCAGCAGCTTAGAGGGCAGAAATGGAGACTATGGCTACACCTTC
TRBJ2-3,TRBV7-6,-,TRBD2,CASSARRGGTDTQYF,TGTGCCAGCAGCGCGAGACGCGGGGGGACAGATACGCAGTATTTT
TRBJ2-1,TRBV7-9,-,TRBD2,CASSLASGVNYNEQFF,TGTGCCAGCAGCTTAGCTAGCGGGGTGAATTACAATGAGCAGTTCTTC
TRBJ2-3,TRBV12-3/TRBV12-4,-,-,CASSVYPDTQYF,TGTGCCAGCAGTGTTTACCCAGATACGCAGTATTTT
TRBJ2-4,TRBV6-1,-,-,CASSEGGGNIQYF,TGTGCCAGCAGTGAGGGTGGGGGAAACATTCAGTACTTC
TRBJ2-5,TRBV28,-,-,CASSSELNQETQYF,TGTGCCAGCAGTTCGGAGCTGAACCAAGAGACCCAGTACTTC
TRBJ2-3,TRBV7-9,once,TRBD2,CASSLGLAGNTDTQYF,TGTGCCAGCAGCCTTGGACTAGCGGGGAACACAGATACGCAGTATTTT
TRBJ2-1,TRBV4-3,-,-,CASSQDSGMYNEQFF,TGCGCCAGCAGCCAAGACTCGGGAATGTACAATGAGCAGTTCTTC
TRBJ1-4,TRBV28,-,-,CASSPSVNEKLFF,TGTGCCAGCAGCCCGTCGGTTAATGAAAAACTGTTTTTT
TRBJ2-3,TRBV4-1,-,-,CASSHHLAATEDTDTQYF,TGCGCCAGCAGCCACCACTTGGCCGCGACAGAGGACACAGATACGCAGTATTTT
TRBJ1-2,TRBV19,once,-,CASSVTGPNYGYTF,TGTGCCAGTAGTGTAACGGGACCTAACTATGGCTACACCTTC
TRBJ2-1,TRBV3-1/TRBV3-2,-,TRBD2,CASSLNRLAVNEQFF,TGTGCCAGCAGTCTCAACCGGCTAGCGGTCAATGAGCAGTTCTTC
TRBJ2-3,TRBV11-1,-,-,CASSLDWGALGDTQYF,TGTGCCAGCAGCTTAGATTGGGGGGCCCTCGGAGATACGCAGTATTTT
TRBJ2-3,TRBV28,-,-,CASSRAAGTDTQYF,TGTGCCAGCAGCCGTGCCGCCGGCACAGATACGCAGTATTTT
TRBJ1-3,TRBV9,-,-,CASSVSRVSGNTIYF,TGTGCCAGCAGCGTCTCCAGGGTGAGCGGAAACACCATATATTTT
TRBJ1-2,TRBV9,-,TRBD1,CASSAPGQGNYGYTF,TGTGCCAGCAGCGCGCCGGGACAGGGAAACTATGGCTACACCTTC
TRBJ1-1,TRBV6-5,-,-,CASSYSRGNTEAFF,TGTGCCAGCAGTTACTCGAGGGGGAACACTGAAGCTTTCTTT